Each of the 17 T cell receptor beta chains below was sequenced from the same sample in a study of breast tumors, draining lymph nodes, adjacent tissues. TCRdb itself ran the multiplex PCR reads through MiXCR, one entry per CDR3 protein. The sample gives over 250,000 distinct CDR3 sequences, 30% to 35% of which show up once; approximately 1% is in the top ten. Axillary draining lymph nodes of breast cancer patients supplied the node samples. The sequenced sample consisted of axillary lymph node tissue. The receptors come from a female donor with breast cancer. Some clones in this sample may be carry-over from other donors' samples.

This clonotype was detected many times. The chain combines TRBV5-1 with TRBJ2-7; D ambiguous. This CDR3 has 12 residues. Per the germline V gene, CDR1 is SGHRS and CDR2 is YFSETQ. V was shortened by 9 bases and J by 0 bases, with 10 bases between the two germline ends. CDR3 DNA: TGCGCCAACGTTCCGAGCTCCTACGAGCAGTACTTC. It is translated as CANVPSSYEQYF. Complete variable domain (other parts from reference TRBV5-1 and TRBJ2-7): KAGVTQTPRYLIKTRGQQVTLSCSPISGHRSVSWYQQTPGQGLQFLFEYFSETQRNKGNFPGRFSGRQFSNSRSEMNVSTLELGDSALYLCANVPSSYEQYFGPGTRLTVT.

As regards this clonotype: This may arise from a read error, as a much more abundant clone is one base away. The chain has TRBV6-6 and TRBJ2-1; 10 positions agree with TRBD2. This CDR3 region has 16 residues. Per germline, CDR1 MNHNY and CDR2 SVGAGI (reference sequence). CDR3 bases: TGTGCCTGCAGTTACTACACTAGCGGGACCTACAATGAGCAGTTCTTC. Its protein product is CACSYYTSGTYNEQFF.

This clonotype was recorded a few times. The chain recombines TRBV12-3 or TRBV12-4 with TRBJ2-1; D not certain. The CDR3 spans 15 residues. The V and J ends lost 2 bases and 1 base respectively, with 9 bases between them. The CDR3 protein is CASSLKGRSYNEQFF. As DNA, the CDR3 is TGTGCCAGCAGTTTAAAAGGCCGATCCTACAATGAGCAGTTCTTC.

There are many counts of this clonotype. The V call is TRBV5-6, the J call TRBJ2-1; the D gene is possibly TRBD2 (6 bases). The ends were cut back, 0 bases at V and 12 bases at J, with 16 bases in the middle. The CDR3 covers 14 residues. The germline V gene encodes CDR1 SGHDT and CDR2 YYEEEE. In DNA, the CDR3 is TGTGCCAGCAGCTTGGGAGCGGGTTCTAGGGCGCAGTTCTTC. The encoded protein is CASSLGAGSRAQFF.

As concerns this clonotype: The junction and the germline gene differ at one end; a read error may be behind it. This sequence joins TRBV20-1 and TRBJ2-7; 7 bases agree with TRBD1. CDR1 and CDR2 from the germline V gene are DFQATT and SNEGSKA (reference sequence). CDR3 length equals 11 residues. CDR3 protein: CSAGDRVGQHF. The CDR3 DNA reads TGCAGTGCCGGCGACAGGGTTGGGCAGCACTTC.

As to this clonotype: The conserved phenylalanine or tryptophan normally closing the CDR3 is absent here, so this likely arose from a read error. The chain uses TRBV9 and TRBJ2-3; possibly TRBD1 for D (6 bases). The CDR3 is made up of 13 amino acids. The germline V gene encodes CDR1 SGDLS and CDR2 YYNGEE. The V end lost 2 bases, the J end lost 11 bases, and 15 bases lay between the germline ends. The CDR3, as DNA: TGTGCCAGCAGCGTTGGACAGTACAATGAGCAGTATTCT. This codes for CASSVGQYNEQYS.

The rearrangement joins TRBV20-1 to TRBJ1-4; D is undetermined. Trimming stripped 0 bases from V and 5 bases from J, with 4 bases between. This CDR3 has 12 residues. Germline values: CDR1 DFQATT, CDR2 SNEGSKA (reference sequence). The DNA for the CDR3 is TGCAGTGCTAGAGAGTACAATGAAAAACTGTTTTTT. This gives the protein CSAREYNEKLFF.

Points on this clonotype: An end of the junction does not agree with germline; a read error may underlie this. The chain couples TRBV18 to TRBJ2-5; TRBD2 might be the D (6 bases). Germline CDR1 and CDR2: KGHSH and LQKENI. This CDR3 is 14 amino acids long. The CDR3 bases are TGTGCCAGCTCACCACGGCGGGGCCAAGGGACCCAGTACTTC. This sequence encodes CASSPRRGQGTQYF.

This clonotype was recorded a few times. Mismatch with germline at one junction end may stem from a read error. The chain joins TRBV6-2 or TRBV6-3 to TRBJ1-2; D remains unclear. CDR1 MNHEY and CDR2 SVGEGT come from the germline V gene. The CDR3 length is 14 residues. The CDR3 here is CASSHSGGVDGYTF. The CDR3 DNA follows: TGTGCCAGCAGTCACTCTGGCGGGGTTGACGGCTACACCTTC.

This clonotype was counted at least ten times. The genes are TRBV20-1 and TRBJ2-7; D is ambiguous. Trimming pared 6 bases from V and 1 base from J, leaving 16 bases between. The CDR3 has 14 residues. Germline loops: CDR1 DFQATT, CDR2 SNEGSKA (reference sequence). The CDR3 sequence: CSAAGHLGSYEQYF. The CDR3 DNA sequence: TGCAGTGCAGCTGGCCACCTCGGTTCCTACGAGCAGTACTTC.

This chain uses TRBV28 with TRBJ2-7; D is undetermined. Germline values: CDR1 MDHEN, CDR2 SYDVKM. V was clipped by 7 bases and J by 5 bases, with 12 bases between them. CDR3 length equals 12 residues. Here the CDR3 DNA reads TGTGCCAGCACTATATCCCGGCACGAGCAGTACTTC. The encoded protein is CASTISRHEQYF.

CDR3 region: CSASPLVMVAQFF. CDR3 bases: TGCAGTGCTAGTCCCCTAGTTATGGTTGCCCAGTTCTTC. V and J are TRBV20-1 and TRBJ2-1; D not certain. The CDR3 consists of 13 residues. Germline V gives CDR1 DFQATT, CDR2 SNEGSKA (reference sequence). Between the trimmed V and J ends, which lost 3 bases and 13 bases, there was a span of 19 bases.

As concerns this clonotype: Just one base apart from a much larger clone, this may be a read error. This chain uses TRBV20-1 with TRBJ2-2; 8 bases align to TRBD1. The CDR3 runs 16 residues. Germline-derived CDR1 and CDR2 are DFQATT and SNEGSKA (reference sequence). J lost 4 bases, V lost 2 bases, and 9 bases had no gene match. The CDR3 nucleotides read TGCAGTGCTAGACTACCGGGACAGGTGACCACCGGGGAGCTGTTTTTT. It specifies CSARLPGQVTTGELFF.

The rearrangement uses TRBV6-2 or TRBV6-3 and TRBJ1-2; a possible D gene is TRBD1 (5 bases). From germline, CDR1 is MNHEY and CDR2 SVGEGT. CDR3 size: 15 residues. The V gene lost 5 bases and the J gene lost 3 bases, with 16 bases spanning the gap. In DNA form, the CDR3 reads TGTGCCAGCAGTCGCTCGGGGGTTTCCGACTATGGCTACACCTTC. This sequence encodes CASSRSGVSDYGYTF.

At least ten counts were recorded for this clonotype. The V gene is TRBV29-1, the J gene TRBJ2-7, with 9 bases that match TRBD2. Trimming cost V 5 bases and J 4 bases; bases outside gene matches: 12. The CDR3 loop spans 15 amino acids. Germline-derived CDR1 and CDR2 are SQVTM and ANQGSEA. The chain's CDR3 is CSVLKLAGISYEQYF. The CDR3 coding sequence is TGCAGCGTTTTGAAGCTAGCGGGAATATCTTACGAGCAGTACTTC.

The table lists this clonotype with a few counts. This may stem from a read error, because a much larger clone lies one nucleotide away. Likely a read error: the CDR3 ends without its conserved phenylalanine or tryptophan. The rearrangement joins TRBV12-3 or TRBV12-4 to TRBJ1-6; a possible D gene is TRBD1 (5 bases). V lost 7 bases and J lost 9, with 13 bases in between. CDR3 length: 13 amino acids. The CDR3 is CASNFGGGSPLHL. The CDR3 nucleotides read TGTGCCAGCAATTTCGGGGGTGGTTCACCCCTCCACCTT.

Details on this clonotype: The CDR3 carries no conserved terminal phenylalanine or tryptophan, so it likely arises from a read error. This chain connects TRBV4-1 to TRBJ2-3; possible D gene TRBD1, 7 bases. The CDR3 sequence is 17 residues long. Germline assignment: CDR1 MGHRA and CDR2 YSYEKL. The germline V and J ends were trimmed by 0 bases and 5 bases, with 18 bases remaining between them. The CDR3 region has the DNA TGCGCCAGCAGCCAAGAACAGGGGCGGGGTCGGGTAGATACGCAGTATCTT. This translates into CASSQEQGRGRVDTQYL.